The sequence of this T cell receptor beta chain was determined in a study of PD-1 blockade in classical Hodgkin lymphoma. General study findings and limits: Baseline diversity in complete responders resembled that of newly diagnosed patients. The repertoire differences lack a defined cause, possibly disease activity or prior therapy. After ASCT, patients who started nivolumab under 1 year later were excluded.

The table came from immunoSEQ multiplex PCR; TCRdb's copy has only in-frame clones and leaves some out. The sample shows over 35,000 clones, 80% to 90% of them seen only once. After autologous stem cell transplantation all patients relapsed, and prior brentuximab vedotin exposure differed between cohorts. The CDR3 extends over 14 amino acids. The germline V gene encodes CDR1 SEHNR and CDR2 FQNEAQ (reference sequence). V dropped 5 bases and J dropped 6; count of bases not matched to a gene: 4. In this sample, this clone turned up once. Antigen unknown. This chain connects TRBV7-9 to TRBJ2-4; 10 bases align to TRBD2. The sequence was collected from a human donor with classical Hodgkin lymphoma. The sequencing here drew on peripheral blood mononuclear cells (PBMCs), taken at baseline. The CDR3 DNA sequence: TGTGCCAGCAGCCCTGGGACTAGCGTAAACATTCAGTACTTC. Translating gives CASSPGTSVNIQYF.